The 2 T cell receptor beta chains below were found in one sample sequenced in a study of T cell responses to AZD1222 COVID-19 vaccine. Some clones are missing from TCRdb's copy, which holds only in-frame ones; the method was immunoSEQ multiplex PCR. Among 120,000 or so clones listed, around 89% were seen once. Sequencing was performed on peripheral blood, taken 28 days after the second AZD1222 dose. All receptors come from an adult who received the AZD1222 COVID-19 vaccine.

CDR3 nucleotide sequence: TGTGCCAGCAGCGTAGCGGGGGCCGGAAACACCATATATTTT. Amino acid sequence: CASSVAGAGNTIYF. The rearrangement uses TRBV9 and TRBJ1-3; the D gene is possibly TRBD1 (6 bases). CDR1 and CDR2 (germline): SGDLS, YYNGEE. The CDR3 totals 14 residues. The germline V and J ends were trimmed by 0 bases and 4 bases, with 8 bases remaining between them.

The V and J genes are TRBV14 and TRBJ2-7, with 10 positions matching TRBD1. Germline CDR1 and CDR2: SGHDN and FVKESK. Germline trimming cut 2 bases from V and 2 bases from J; bases unmatched to any gene: 6. This CDR3 has 16 residues. The DNA for the CDR3 is TGTGCCAGCAGCCAATTGGGCGGACAGGGGGCCTACGAGCAGTACTTC. Translating gives CASSQLGGQGAYEQYF.